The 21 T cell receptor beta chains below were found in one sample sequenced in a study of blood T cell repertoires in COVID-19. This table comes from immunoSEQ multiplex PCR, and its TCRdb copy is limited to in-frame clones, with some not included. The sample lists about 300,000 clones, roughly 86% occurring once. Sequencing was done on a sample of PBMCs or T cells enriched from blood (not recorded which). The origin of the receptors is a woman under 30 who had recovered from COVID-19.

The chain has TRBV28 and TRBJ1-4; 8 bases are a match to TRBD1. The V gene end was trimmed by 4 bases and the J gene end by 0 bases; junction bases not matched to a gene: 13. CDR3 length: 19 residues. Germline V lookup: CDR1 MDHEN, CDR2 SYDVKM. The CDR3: CASSSPAGRQGPTNEKLFF. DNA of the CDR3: TGTGCCAGCAGTTCCCCGGCGGGAAGACAGGGGCCAACTAATGAAAAACTGTTTTTT.

CDR3 in amino acids: CASDSSGNTIYF. DNA of the CDR3: TGTGCCAGCGACAGCTCTGGAAACACCATATATTTT. The V call is TRBV12-3 or TRBV12-4, the J call TRBJ1-3, with TRBD1 as a possible D gene (5 bases). This CDR3 contains 12 residues. V shed 8 bases and J shed 0 bases, with 5 bases lying between them.

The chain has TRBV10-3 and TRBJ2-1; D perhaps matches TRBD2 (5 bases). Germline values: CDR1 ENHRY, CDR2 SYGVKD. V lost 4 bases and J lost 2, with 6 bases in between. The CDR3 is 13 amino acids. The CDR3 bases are TGTGCCATCAGTGCGGGAACCTACAATGAGCAGTTCTTC. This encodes CAISAGTYNEQFF.

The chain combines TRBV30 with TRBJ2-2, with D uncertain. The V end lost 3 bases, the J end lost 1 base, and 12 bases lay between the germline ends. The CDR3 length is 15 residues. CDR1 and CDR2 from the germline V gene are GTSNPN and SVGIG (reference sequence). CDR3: CAWSIRSGNTGELFF. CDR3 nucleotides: TGTGCCTGGAGCATTAGATCAGGGAACACCGGGGAGCTGTTTTTT.

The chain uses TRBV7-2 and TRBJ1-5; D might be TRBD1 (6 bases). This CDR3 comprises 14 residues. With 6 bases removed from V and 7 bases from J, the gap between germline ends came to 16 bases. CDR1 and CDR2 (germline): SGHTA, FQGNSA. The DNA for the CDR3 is TGTGCCAGCAGTTCCAACGGGGGGCAGCAGCCCCAGCATTTT. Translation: CASSSNGGQQPQHF.

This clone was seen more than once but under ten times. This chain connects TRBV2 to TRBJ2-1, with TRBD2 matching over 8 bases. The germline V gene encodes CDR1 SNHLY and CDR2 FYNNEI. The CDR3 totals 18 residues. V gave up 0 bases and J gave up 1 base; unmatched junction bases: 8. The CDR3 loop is CASSEAVVRGGSYNEQFF. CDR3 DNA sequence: TGTGCCAGCAGTGAAGCGGTTGTTCGGGGGGGATCCTACAATGAGCAGTTCTTC.

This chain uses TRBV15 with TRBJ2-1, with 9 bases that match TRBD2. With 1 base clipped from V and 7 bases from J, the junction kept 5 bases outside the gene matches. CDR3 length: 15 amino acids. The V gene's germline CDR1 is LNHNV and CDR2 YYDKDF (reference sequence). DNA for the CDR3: TGTGCCACCAGCAGAGTAGCGGGAGATAGGAATGAGCAGTTCTTC. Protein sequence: CATSRVAGDRNEQFF. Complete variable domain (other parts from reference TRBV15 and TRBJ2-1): DAMVIQNPRYQVTQFGKPVTLSCSQTLNHNVMYWYQQKSSQAPKLLFHYYDKDFNNEADTPDNFQSRRPNTSFCFLDIRSPGLGDTAMYLCATSRVAGDRNEQFFGPGTRLTVL.

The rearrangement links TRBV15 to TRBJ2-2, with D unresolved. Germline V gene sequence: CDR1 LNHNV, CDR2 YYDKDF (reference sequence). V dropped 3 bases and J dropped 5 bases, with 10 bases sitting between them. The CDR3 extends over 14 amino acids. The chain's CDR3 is CATSSSTDTGELFF. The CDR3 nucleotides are TGTGCCACCAGCAGTTCCACAGATACCGGGGAGCTGTTTTTT.

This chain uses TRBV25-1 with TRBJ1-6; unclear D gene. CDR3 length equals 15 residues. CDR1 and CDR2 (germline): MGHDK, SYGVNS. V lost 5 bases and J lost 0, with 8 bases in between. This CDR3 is CASSRESSYNSPLHF. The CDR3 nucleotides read TGTGCCAGCAGTCGGGAGAGCTCCTATAATTCACCCCTCCACTTT.

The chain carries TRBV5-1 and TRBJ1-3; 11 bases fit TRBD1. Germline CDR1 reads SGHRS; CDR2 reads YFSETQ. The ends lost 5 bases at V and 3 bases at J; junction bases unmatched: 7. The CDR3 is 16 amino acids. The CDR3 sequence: CASRAGTGGHGNTIYF. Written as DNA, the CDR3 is TGCGCCAGCAGAGCCGGGACAGGGGGGCATGGAAACACCATATATTTT.

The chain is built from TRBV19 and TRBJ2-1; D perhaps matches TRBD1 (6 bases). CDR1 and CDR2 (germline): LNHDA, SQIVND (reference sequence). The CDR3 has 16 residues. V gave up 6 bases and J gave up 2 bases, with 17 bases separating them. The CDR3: CASSTRQDYPYNEQFF. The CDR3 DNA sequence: TGTGCCAGTAGCACACGACAGGATTATCCCTACAATGAGCAGTTCTTC.

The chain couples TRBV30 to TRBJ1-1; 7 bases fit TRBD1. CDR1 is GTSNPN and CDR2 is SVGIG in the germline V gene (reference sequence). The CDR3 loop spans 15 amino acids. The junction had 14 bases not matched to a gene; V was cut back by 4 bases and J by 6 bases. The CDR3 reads CAWILPGQIIPEAFF. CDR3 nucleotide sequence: TGTGCCTGGATACTCCCGGGACAGATAATCCCTGAAGCTTTCTTT.

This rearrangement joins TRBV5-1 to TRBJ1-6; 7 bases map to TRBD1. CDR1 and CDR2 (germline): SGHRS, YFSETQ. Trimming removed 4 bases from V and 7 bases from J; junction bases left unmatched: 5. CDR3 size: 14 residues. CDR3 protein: CASSQGQSNSPLHF. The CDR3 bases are TGCGCCAGCAGCCAGGGACAGTCAAATTCACCCCTCCACTTT.

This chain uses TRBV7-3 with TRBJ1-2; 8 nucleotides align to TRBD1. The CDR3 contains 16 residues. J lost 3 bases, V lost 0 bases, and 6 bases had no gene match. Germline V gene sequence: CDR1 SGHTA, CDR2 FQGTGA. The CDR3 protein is CASSLTGQGAHYGYTF. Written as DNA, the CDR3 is TGTGCCAGCAGCTTAACAGGGCAGGGGGCCCACTATGGCTACACCTTC. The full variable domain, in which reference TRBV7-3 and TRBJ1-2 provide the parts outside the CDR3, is GAGVSQTPSNKVTEKGKYVELRCDPISGHTALYWYRQSLGQGPEFLIYFQGTGAADDSGLPNDRFFAVRPEGSVSTLKIQRTERGDSAVYLCASSLTGQGAHYGYTFGSGTRLTVV.

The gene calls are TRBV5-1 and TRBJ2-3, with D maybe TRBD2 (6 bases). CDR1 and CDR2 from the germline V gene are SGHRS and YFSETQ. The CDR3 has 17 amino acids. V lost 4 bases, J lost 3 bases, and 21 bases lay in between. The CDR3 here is CASSLIRLGTGTDTQYF. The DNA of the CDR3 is TGCGCCAGCAGCCTGATAAGACTAGGAACGGGGACAGATACGCAGTATTTT.

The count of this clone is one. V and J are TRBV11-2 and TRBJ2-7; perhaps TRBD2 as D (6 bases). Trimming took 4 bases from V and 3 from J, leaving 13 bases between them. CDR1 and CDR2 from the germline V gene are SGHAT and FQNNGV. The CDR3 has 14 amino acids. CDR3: CASSWDGGDYEQYF. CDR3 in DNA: TGTGCCAGCAGCTGGGACGGCGGGGACTACGAGCAGTACTTC.

DNA of the CDR3: TGTGCCAGCTCACCAGTGGGGCAGGGCTCCTACGAGCAGTACTTC. Its protein is CASSPVGQGSYEQYF. The genes are TRBV18 and TRBJ2-7; D is possibly TRBD1 (5 bases). The CDR3 is 15 amino acids. Germline values: CDR1 KGHSH, CDR2 LQKENI. Trimming took off 2 bases at V and 0 bases at J, with 11 bases between the two ends.

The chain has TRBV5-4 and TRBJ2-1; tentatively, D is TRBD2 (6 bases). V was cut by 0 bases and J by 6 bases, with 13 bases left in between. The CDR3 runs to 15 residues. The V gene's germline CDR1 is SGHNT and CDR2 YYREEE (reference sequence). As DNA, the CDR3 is TGTGCCAGCAGCTTGGGCGGGAAGTTAGGCAATGAGCAGTTCTTC. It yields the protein CASSLGGKLGNEQFF.

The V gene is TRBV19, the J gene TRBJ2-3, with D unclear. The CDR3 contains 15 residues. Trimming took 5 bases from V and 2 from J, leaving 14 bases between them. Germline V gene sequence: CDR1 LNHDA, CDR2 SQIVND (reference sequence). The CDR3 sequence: CASSYVGGITDTQYF. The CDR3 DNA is TGTGCCAGTAGTTATGTCGGCGGTATCACAGATACGCAGTATTTT. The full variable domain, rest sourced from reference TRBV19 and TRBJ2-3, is DGGITQSPKYLFRKEGQNVTLSCEQNLNHDAMYWYRQDPGQGLRLIYYSQIVNDFQKGDIAEGYSVSREKKESFPLTVTSAQKNPTAFYLCASSYVGGITDTQYFGPGTRLTVL.

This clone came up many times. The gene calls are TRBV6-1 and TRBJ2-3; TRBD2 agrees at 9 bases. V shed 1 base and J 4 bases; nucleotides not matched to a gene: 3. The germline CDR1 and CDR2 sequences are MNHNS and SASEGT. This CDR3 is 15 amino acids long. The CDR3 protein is CASSEGSGGPDTQYF. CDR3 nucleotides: TGTGCCAGCAGTGAAGGTAGCGGGGGCCCAGATACGCAGTATTTT.

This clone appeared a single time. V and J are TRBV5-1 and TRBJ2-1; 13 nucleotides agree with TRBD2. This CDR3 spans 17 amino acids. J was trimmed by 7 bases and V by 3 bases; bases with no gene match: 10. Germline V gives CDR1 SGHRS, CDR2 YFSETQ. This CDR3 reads CASSWTPGTSGVNEQFF. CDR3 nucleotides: TGCGCCAGCAGCTGGACGCCCGGGACTAGCGGGGTTAATGAGCAGTTCTTC.